This T cell receptor (beta chain) was identified in a study of blood T cells in healthy people across ages. Study results and limitations: Diversity was higher, and naive CD4+ cells more numerous, in long-lived donors than in aged donors. Getting older went along with TCR beta diversity per million T cells dropping roughly linearly.

A second about 7 to 11 cycle PCR used barcoded and J-beta primers. Each cDNA was tagged by a template-switch adaptor containing 12 random nucleotides. TCRdb re-derived calls from the 5' RACE reads in MiXCR, one entry per CDR3 protein. The sample comprises approximately 2,000,000 distinct CDR3 sequences, roughly two fifths of which are singletons, and 23% rests with the top ten. Details on this clonotype: Its antigen is not known.

Isolation recovered at least 6.5 million PBMCs from every sample. This CDR3 is built from 11 residues. V gave up 7 bases and J gave up 4 bases, with 10 bases separating them. Germline CDR1 reads SQVTM; CDR2 reads ANQGSEA. The TCR sequence derives from a human donor in good health. The chain couples TRBV29-1 to TRBJ1-2; possibly TRBD1 for D (6 bases). The sequenced material came from blood. The CDR3 DNA is TGCAGCGCTGTCAGGGGCTATGGCTACACCTTC. Encoded protein: CSAVRGYGYTF.